Shown below are 10 T cell receptor beta chains from a single sample sequenced in a study of cytomegalovirus exposure and HLA in healthy donors. Use of 60 Vbeta and 13 Jbeta primers characterized the PCR. The method was immunoSEQ multiplex PCR; TCRdb's version includes in-frame clones alone and lacks a portion of them. The sample consists of about 180,000 clones, 75% to 85% of them appearing once. The specimen sequenced was PBMCs. The receptors shown here come from a woman aged 55-70 years in good health and CMV-seropositive.

This clone has a single count. DNA for the CDR3: TGTGCCAGTAGTATAGGAGGCGGGAGAATGGCGGGAAACATTCAGTACTTC. This encodes CASSIGGGRMAGNIQYF. The V gene is TRBV19, the J gene TRBJ2-4, with 7 bases matching TRBD2. V lost 1 base and J lost 6; bases outside the gene matches: 12. This CDR3 has 17 amino acids. Germline values: CDR1 LNHDA, CDR2 SQIVND (reference sequence).

The chain links TRBV6-1 to TRBJ1-1, with D hard to call. CDR1 and CDR2 (germline): MNHNS, SASEGT. V was shortened by 2 bases and J by 1 base, with 11 bases between the two germline ends. This CDR3 contains 15 residues. CDR3 loop: CASSETTEGNTEAFF. The CDR3 DNA sequence: TGTGCCAGCAGTGAAACGACGGAGGGGAACACTGAAGCTTTCTTT.

The chain links TRBV4-1 to TRBJ2-7; 9 nucleotides align to TRBD1. The CDR3 is 15 amino acids. The V gene's germline CDR1 is MGHRA and CDR2 YSYEKL. Trimming took 4 bases from V and 3 from J; bases not matched to a gene: 7. As DNA, the CDR3 is TGCGCCAGCAGCCTCCTACAGGGGGCGGTCTACGAGCAGTACTTC. Its protein product is CASSLLQGAVYEQYF.

The genes are TRBV4-1 and TRBJ1-2, with D unresolved. The V and J ends lost 5 bases and 7 bases respectively, with 26 bases between them. CDR3 length: 17 amino acids. Germline V gene sequence: CDR1 MGHRA, CDR2 YSYEKL. The CDR3 protein is CASSYSLGRSATGGYTF. CDR3 coding DNA: TGCGCCAGCAGCTACTCCCTGGGGAGGTCAGCCACGGGTGGCTACACCTTC.

The chain couples TRBV19 to TRBJ2-6, with TRBD2 as a possible D gene (5 bases). Trimming cost V 7 bases and J 3 bases, with 16 bases left between them. Germline V CDR1 and CDR2: LNHDA, SQIVND (reference sequence). The CDR3 covers 16 residues. This chain's CDR3 is CASKSGLRFGANVLTF. The CDR3, as DNA: TGTGCCAGTAAGTCCGGACTGAGGTTTGGGGCCAACGTCCTGACTTTC.

The chain links TRBV9 to TRBJ2-3, with 10 bases matching TRBD2. The CDR3 extends over 15 amino acids. With V trimmed by 2 bases and J by 1 base, 1 base remained unmatched. In germline, CDR1 is SGDLS, CDR2 YYNGEE. The CDR3 DNA reads as TGTGCCAGCAGCGTGGGGACTAGCGGCACAGATACGCAGTATTTT. As protein: CASSVGTSGTDTQYF.

The rearrangement links TRBV6-5 to TRBJ2-7; TRBD1 matches at 9 bases. CDR3 length: 14 amino acids. J gave up 0 bases and V 6 bases, and 3 bases lay outside the gene matches. Germline loops: CDR1 MNHEY, CDR2 SVGAGI. CDR3: CASRGTGSSYEQYF. DNA for the CDR3: TGTGCCAGCAGGGGGACAGGGTCCTCCTACGAGCAGTACTTC.

The rearrangement joins TRBV19 to TRBJ2-2, with 8 nucleotides matching TRBD1. The V segment lost 5 bases and the J segment 6 bases; nucleotides outside the gene matches: 5. Germline lookup yields CDR1 LNHDA and CDR2 SQIVND (reference sequence). This CDR3 comprises 14 residues. The CDR3 bases are TGTGCCAGTAGTGTTAACAGGGGGGCCGGGGAGCTGTTTTTT. Encoded protein: CASSVNRGAGELFF. Full variable domain (rest looked up from reference TRBV19 and TRBJ2-2): DGGITQSPKYLFRKEGQNVTLSCEQNLNHDAMYWYRQDPGQGLRLIYYSQIVNDFQKGDIAEGYSVSREKKESFPLTVTSAQKNPTAFYLCASSVNRGAGELFFGEGSRLTVL.

Only a few counts were recorded for this clone. The chain carries TRBV4-1 and TRBJ2-1, with D maybe TRBD2 (6 bases). V lost 7 bases to trimming and J lost 0 bases, with 13 bases between them. CDR1 is MGHRA and CDR2 is YSYEKL in the germline V gene. The length of the CDR3 is 15 residues. CDR3 sequence: CASTREPSSYNEQFF. CDR3 coding DNA: TGCGCCAGCACCCGGGAGCCGAGCTCCTACAATGAGCAGTTCTTC.

The chain joins TRBV5-5 to TRBJ1-4; possible D gene TRBD1, 6 bases. CDR1 is SGHKS, CDR2 YYEKEE, per germline (reference sequence). The CDR3 covers 13 residues. V was pared by 4 bases and J by 8 bases, with 12 bases between. CDR3 nucleotide sequence: TGTGCCAGCAGCCACAGGGTGTACGAAAAACTGTTTTTT. It encodes CASSHRVYEKLFF.